This T cell receptor beta chain was documented in a study of tumor and adjacent non-tumor tissue in lung cancer. Study as a whole: Each sample yielded 3.5 million to 5 million productive TCRbeta reads on average. General study results and limits: TCR diversity was significantly greater in tumor than normal lung tissue. Higher tumor TCR diversity was associated with shorter survival.

The CDR3 contains 15 residues. CDR1 and CDR2 (germline): MNHNY, SVGAGI (reference sequence). Comment on this clonotype: Its specificity is not known. With a much larger clone just one base away, this may be a read error.

RNA was extracted from bulk tissue without any cell sorting. A modified ARM-PCR protocol with three rounds of nested PCR amplified TCRbeta. TCRdb passed the multiplex PCR reads through MiXCR, listing each CDR3 protein once. The table records 200,000 to 250,000 distinct CDR3 sequences, around 70% of them present only once. The source of this sequence is a man in his fifties or sixties with non-small cell lung cancer. Sequenced material: lung tumor tissue. This chain uses TRBV6-6 with TRBJ1-4; 8 positions agree with TRBD1. CDR3 region: CASRQPGQDNEKLSF. DNA for the CDR3: TGTGCCAGCAGACAACCGGGACAGGATAATGAAAAACTGTCTTTT.